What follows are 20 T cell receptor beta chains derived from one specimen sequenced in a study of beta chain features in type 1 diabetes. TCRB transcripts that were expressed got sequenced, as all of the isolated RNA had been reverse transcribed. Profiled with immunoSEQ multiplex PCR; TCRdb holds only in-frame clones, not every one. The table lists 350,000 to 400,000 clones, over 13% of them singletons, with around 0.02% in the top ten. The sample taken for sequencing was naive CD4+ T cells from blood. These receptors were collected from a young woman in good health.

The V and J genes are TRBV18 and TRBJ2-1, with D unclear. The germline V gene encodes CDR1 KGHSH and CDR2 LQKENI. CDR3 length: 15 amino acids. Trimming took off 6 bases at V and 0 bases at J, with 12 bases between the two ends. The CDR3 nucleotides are TGTGCCAGCTCCAGGCAGGCCCGCTCCTACAATGAGCAGTTCTTC. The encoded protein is CASSRQARSYNEQFF.

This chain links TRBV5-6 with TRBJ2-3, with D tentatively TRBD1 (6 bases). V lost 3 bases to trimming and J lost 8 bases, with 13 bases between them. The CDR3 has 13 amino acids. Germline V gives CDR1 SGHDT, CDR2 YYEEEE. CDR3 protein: CASSSGQSSTQYF. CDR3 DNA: TGTGCCAGCAGCTCCGGACAGTCTTCTACGCAGTATTTT.

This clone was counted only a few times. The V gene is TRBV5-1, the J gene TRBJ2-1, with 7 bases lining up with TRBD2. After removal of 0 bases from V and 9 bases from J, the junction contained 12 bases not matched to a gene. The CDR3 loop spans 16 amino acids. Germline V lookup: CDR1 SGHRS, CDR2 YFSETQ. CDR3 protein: CASSLVAGGSAREQFF. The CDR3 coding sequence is TGCGCCAGCAGCTTGGTTGCTGGCGGGAGCGCTCGTGAGCAGTTCTTC.

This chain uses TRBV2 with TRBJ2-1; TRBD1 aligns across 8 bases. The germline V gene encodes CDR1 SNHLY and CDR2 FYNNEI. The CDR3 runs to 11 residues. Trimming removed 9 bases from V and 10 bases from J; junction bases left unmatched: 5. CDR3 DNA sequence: TGTGCCAGTAGAGACAGGGGAGAGCAGTTCTTC. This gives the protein CASRDRGEQFF.

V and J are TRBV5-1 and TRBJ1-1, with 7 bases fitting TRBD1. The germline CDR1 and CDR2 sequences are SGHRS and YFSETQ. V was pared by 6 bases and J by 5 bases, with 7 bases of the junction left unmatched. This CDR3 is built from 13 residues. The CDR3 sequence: CASIRGEGTEAFF. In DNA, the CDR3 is TGCGCCAGCATCAGGGGGGAAGGAACTGAAGCTTTCTTT. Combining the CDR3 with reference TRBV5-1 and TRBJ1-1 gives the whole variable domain KAGVTQTPRYLIKTRGQQVTLSCSPISGHRSVSWYQQTPGQGLQFLFEYFSETQRNKGNFPGRFSGRQFSNSRSEMNVSTLELGDSALYLCASIRGEGTEAFFGQGTRLTVV.

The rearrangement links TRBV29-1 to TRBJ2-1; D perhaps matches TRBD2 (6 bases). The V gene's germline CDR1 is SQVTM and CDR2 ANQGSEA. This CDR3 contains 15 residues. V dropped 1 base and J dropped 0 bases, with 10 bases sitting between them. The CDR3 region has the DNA TGCAGCGTTGAAGTCGGCGGGGACTCCTACAATGAGCAGTTCTTC. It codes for CSVEVGGDSYNEQFF.

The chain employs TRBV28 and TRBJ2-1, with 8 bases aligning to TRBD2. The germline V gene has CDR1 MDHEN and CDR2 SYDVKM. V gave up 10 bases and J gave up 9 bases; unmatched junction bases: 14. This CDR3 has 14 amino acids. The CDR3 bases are TGTGCCACCCTGGCAGCGGGAGCTCCTCTTGAGCAGTTCTTC. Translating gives CATLAAGAPLEQFF.

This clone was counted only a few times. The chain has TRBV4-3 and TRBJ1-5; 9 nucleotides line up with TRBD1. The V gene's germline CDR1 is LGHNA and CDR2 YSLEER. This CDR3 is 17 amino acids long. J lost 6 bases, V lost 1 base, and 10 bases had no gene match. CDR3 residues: CASSQATGGPGSQPQHF. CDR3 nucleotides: TGCGCCAGCAGCCAAGCTACAGGGGGCCCAGGGAGTCAGCCCCAGCATTTT.

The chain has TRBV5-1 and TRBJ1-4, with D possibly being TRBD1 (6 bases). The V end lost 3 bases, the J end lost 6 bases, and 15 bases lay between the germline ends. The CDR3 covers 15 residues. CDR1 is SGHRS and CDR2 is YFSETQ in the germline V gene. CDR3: CASSSGQTFYEKLFF. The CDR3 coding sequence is TGCGCCAGCAGCTCTGGACAGACATTTTATGAAAAACTGTTTTTT.

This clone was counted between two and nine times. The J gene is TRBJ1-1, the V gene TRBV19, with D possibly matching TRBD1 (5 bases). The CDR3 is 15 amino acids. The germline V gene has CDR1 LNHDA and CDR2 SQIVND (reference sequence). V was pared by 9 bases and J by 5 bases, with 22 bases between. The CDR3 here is CASTVEAGEVTEAFF. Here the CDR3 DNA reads TGTGCCAGCACCGTCGAAGCGGGGGAAGTAACTGAAGCTTTCTTT.

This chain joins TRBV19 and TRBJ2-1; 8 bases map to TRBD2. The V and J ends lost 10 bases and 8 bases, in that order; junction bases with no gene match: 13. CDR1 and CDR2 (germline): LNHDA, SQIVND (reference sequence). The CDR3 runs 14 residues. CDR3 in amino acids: CATRGLGGTYEQFF. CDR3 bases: TGTGCCACCCGGGGACTAGGGGGTACGTATGAGCAGTTCTTC.

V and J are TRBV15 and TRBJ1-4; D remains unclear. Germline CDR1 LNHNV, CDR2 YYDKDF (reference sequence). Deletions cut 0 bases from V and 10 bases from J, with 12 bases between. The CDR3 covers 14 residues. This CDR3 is CATSRDHAGGKLFF. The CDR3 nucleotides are TGTGCCACCAGCAGAGATCACGCGGGAGGAAAACTGTTTTTT.

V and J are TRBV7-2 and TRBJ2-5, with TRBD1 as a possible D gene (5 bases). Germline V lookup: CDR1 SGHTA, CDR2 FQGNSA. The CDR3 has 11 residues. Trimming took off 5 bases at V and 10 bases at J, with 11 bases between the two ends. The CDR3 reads CASSPHGHQYF. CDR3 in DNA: TGTGCCAGCAGCCCCCACGGACACCAGTACTTC.

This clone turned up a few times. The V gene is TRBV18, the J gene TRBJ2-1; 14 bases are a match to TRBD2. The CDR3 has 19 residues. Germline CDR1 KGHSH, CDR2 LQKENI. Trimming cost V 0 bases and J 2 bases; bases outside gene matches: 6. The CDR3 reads CASSPPGLAGAGAYNEQFF. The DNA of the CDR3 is TGTGCCAGCTCACCACCGGGACTAGCGGGAGCGGGCGCCTACAATGAGCAGTTCTTC.

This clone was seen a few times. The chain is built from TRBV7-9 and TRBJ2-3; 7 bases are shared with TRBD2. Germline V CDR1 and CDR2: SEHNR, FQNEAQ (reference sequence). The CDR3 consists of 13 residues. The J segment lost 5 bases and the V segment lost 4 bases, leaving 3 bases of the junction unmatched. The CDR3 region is CASSWGGQDTQYF. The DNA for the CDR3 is TGTGCCAGCAGCTGGGGGGGTCAAGATACGCAGTATTTT. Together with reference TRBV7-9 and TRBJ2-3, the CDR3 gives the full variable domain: DTGVSQNPRHKITKRGQNVTFRCDPISEHNRLYWYRQTLGQGPEFLTYFQNEAQLEKSRLLSDRFSAERPKGSFSTLEIQRTEQGDSAMYLCASSWGGQDTQYFGPGTRLTVL.

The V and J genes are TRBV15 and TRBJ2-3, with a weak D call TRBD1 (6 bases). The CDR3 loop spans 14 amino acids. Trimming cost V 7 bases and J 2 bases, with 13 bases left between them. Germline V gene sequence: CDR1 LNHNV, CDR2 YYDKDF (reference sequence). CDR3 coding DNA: TGTGCCACCAACGACAGGAAACACACAGATACGCAGTATTTT. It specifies CATNDRKHTDTQYF.

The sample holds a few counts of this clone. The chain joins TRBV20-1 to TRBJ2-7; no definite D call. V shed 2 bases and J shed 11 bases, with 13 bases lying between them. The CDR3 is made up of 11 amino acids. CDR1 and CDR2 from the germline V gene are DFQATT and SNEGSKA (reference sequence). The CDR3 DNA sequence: TGCAGTGCTAGAACTATTGACTCCGAGTACTTC. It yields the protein CSARTIDSEYF.

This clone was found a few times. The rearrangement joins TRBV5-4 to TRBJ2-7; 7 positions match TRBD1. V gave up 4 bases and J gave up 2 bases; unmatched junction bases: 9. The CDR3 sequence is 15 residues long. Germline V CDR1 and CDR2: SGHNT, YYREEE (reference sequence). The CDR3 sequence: CASSLGQAEAYEQYF. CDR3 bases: TGTGCCAGCAGCCTCGGACAGGCTGAAGCCTACGAGCAGTACTTC.

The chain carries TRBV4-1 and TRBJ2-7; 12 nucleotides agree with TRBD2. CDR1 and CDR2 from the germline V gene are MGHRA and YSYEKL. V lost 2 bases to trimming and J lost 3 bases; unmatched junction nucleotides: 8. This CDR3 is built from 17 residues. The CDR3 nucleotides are TGCGCCAGCAGCCAACGACTAGCGGGAGAGGGGGACTACGAGCAGTACTTC. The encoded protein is CASSQRLAGEGDYEQYF.

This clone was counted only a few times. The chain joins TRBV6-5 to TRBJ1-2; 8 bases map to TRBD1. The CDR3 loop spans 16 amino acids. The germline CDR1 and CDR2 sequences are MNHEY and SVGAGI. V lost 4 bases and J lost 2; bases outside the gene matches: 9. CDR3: CASSSLTGGENYGYTF. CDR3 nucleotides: TGTGCCAGCAGTTCCTTAACAGGGGGAGAGAACTATGGCTACACCTTC.